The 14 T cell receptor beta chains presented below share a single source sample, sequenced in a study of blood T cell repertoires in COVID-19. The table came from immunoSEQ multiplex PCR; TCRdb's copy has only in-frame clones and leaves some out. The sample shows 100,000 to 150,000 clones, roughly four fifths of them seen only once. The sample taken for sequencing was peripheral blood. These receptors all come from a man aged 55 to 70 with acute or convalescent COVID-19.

CDR3 amino acids: CASSLGQGSAEAFF. The CDR3 region has the DNA TGTGCCAGCAGCTTAGGACAGGGGAGCGCTGAAGCTTTCTTT. The chain has TRBV13 and TRBJ1-1; 7 positions match TRBD1. Germline assignment: CDR1 PRHDT and CDR2 FYEKMQ (reference sequence). CDR3 length: 14 residues. V dropped 0 bases and J dropped 6; count of bases not matched to a gene: 4.

Written as DNA, the CDR3 is TGTGCCAGCAGCCGGGGACTAGCGGGAGTGACCGGGGAGCTGTTTTTT. It yields the protein CASSRGLAGVTGELFF. The chain carries TRBV3-1 (or the pseudogene TRBV3-2) and TRBJ2-2; 14 bases are a match to TRBD2. The CDR3 totals 16 residues. V gave up 4 bases and J gave up 5 bases; unmatched junction bases: 3. Per germline, CDR1 LGHDT and CDR2 YNNKEL (reference sequence).

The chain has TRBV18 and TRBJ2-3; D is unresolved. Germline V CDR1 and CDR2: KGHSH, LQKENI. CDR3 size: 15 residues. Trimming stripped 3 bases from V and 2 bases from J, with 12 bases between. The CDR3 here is CASSPVAVATDTQYF. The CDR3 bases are TGTGCCAGCTCACCCGTGGCTGTCGCCACAGATACGCAGTATTTT.

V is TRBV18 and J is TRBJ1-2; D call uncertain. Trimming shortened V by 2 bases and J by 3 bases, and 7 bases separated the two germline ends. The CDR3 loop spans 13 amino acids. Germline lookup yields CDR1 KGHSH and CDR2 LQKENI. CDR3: CASSPIRDYGYTF. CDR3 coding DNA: TGTGCCAGCTCACCAATCCGCGACTATGGCTACACCTTC.

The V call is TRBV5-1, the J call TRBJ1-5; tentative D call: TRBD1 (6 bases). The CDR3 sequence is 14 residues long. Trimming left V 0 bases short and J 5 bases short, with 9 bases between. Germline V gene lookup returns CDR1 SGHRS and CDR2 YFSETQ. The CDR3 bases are TGCGCCAGCAGCTTGGCTGGGGGCGATCAGCCCCAGCATTTT. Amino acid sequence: CASSLAGGDQPQHF.

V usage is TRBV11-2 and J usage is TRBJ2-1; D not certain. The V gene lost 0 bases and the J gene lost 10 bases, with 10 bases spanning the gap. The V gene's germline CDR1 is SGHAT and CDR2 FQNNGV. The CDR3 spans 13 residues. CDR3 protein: CASSLESDYEQFF. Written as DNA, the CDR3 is TGTGCCAGCAGCTTAGAGAGCGATTACGAGCAGTTCTTC.

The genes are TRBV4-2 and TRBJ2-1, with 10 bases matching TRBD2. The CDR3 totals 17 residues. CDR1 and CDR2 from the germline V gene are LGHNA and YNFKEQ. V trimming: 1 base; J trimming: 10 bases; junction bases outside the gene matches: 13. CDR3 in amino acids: CASSQVLASGSVREQFF. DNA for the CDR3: TGTGCCAGCAGCCAAGTTTTGGCTAGCGGGAGTGTTAGGGAGCAGTTCTTC.

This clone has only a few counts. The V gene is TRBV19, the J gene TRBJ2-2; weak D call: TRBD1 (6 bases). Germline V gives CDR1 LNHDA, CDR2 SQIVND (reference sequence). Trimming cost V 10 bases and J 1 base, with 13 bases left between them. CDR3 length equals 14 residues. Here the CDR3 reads CATATGKNTGELFF. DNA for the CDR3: TGTGCCACAGCCACAGGGAAGAACACCGGGGAGCTGTTTTTT.

CDR3 region: CASSWQGAATEAFF. CDR3 in DNA: TGTGCCAGCAGCTGGCAGGGGGCGGCCACTGAAGCTTTCTTT. The genes are TRBV5-8 and TRBJ1-1; 8 nucleotides agree with TRBD1. CDR1 is SGHTS, CDR2 YDEGEE, per germline. The CDR3 runs to 14 residues. V was pared by 3 bases and J by 4 bases, with 5 bases of the junction left unmatched.

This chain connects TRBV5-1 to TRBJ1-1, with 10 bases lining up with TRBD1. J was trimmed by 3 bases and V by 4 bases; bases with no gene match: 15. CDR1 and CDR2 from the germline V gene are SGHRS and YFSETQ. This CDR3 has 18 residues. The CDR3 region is CASSLIATGGIADTEAFF. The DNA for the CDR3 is TGCGCCAGCAGCCTCATAGCGACAGGGGGCATAGCGGACACTGAAGCTTTCTTT.

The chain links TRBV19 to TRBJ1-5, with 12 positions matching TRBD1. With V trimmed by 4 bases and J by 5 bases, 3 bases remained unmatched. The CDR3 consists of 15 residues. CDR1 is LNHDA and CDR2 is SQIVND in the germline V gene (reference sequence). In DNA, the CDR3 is TGTGCCAGTAGTAGGGACAGGGGGCTAGATCAGCCCCAGCATTTT. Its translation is CASSRDRGLDQPQHF. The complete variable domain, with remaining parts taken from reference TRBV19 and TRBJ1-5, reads DGGITQSPKYLFRKEGQNVTLSCEQNLNHDAMYWYRQDPGQGLRLIYYSQIVNDFQKGDIAEGYSVSREKKESFPLTVTSAQKNPTAFYLCASSRDRGLDQPQHFGDGTRLSIL.

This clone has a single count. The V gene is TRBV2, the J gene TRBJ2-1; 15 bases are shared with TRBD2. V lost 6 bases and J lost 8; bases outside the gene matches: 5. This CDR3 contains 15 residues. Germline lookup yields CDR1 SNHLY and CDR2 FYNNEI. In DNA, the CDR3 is TGTGCCAGCAGCCTGGGACTAGCGGGAGGTGATGAGCAGTTCTTC. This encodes CASSLGLAGGDEQFF. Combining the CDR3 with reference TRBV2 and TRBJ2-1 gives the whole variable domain EPEVTQTPSHQVTQMGQEVILRCVPISNHLYFYWYRQILGQKVEFLVSFYNNEISEKSEIFDDQFSVERPDGSNFTLKIRSTKLEDSAMYFCASSLGLAGGDEQFFGPGTRLTVL.

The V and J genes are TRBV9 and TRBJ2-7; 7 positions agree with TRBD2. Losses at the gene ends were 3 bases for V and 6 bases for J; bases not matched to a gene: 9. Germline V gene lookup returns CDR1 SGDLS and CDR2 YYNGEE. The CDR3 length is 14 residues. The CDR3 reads CASSGKGGTREQYF. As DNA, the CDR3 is TGTGCCAGCAGCGGGAAGGGAGGGACGCGCGAGCAGTACTTC.

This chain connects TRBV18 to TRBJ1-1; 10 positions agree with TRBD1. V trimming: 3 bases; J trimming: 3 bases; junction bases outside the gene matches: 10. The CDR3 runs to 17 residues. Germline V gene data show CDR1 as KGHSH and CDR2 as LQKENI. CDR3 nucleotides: TGTGCCAGCTCACCGTTTGATCTGACAGGGGGCTACACTGAAGCTTTCTTT. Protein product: CASSPFDLTGGYTEAFF.